The rows below give T cell receptor beta chains drawn from one sample of a study of blood T cell repertoires in COVID-19. Clones were read by immunoSEQ multiplex PCR, and TCRdb kept only the in-frame ones, dropping some. The sample lists 200,000 to 250,000 clones, over 80% occurring once. Sequencing was performed on peripheral blood. The receptor source for this set is a woman in her twenties or thirties with COVID-19, enrolled during active disease. CDR3s include the opening cysteine and the closing phenylalanine or tryptophan. A D gene is named only where the DNA matches it firmly. Rows give clone size only sometimes, using once, few, many, or a class for an expanded clone.

>TRBJ1-5|.|TRBV6-2/TRBV6-3|TRBD1
CASSHSGQGLRDQPQHF
TGTGCCAGCAGTCACTCGGGACAGGGTTTGAGGGATCAGCCCCAGCATTTT
>TRBJ2-3|.|TRBV3-1/TRBV3-2|.
CASSQGRGNTQYF
TGTGCCAGCAGCCAAGGTCGGGGAAATACGCAGTATTTT
>TRBJ2-2|few|TRBV14|.
CASRLGGTGELFF
TGTGCCAGCAGGCTGGGGGGCACCGGGGAGCTGTTTTTT
>TRBJ2-7|.|TRBV30|TRBD2
CAWSVVEAGGHYYEQYF
TGTGCCTGGAGTGTAGTTGAAGCGGGGGGCCATTACTACGAGCAGTACTTC
>TRBJ2-5|.|TRBV12-3/TRBV12-4|TRBD2
CASSWTSRETQYF
TGTGCCAGCAGTTGGACTAGCAGAGAGACCCAGTACTTC
>TRBJ1-4|.|TRBV6-5|.
CASSSTGNLGEKLFF
TGTGCCAGCAGTTCCACAGGCAACTTAGGTGAAAAACTGTTTTTT
>TRBJ1-1|.|TRBV19|.
CASSITRGGPTEAFF
TGTGCCAGTAGTATCACCCGGGGGGGGCCCACTGAAGCTTTCTTT
>TRBJ2-7|.|TRBV12-3/TRBV12-4|TRBD1
CASSGTVSYEQYF
TGTGCCAGCAGTGGGACAGTCTCCTACGAGCAGTACTTC
>TRBJ2-3|.|TRBV29-1|TRBD2
CSVGTSGADTQYF
TGCAGCGTCGGGACTAGCGGGGCAGATACGCAGTATTTT
>TRBJ2-3|.|TRBV19|TRBD2
CASSNSGGPTDTQYF
TGTGCCAGTAGTAATAGCGGGGGCCCAACAGATACGCAGTATTTT
>TRBJ2-7|.|TRBV4-3|TRBD1
CASSRTLTGAYEQYF
TGCGCCAGCAGCCGAACACTGACAGGGGCGTACGAGCAGTACTTC
>TRBJ2-7|few|TRBV19|.
CASSIAPSYEQYF
TGTGCCAGTAGTATAGCCCCCAGCTACGAGCAGTACTTC
>TRBJ2-1|.|TRBV7-9|.
CASSLFGEQFF
TGTGCCAGCAGCTTATTCGGTGAGCAGTTCTTC
>TRBJ2-1|once|TRBV6-5|.
CASGSTFSYNEQFF
TGTGCCAGCGGGTCGACTTTCTCCTACAATGAGCAGTTCTTC
>TRBJ1-1|few|TRBV6-1|.
CASSERQAPLLTEAFF
TGTGCCAGCAGTGAACGTCAGGCGCCACTCCTCACTGAAGCTTTCTTT
>TRBJ2-1|.|TRBV24-1|.
CATSWQGKNEQFF
TGTGCCACCAGTTGGCAGGGGAAGAATGAGCAGTTCTTC
>TRBJ1-6|.|TRBV7-8|TRBD1
CASTQQGADSPLHF
TGTGCCAGCACCCAACAGGGGGCTGATTCACCCCTCCACTTT
>TRBJ1-6|.|TRBV10-1|.
CASSEGQTGYNSPLHF
TGCGCCAGCAGTGAAGGCCAGACGGGTTATAATTCACCCCTCCACTTT
>TRBJ2-7|few|TRBV27|TRBD1
CASSIGQGYEQYF
TGTGCCAGCAGTATCGGACAGGGCTACGAGCAGTACTTC